Below, 27 T cell receptor beta chains from the same sample are listed, as sequenced in a study of blood T cell repertoires in COVID-19. The assay was immunoSEQ multiplex PCR, and TCRdb's table has in-frame clones only and misses some. The repertoire has 350,000 or so clones, 85% to 90% of them found once; the top ten carry 1%. Sequenced input: PBMCs or T cells enriched from blood (not recorded which). The receptors shown here come from a woman in her thirties who had been exposed to COVID-19.

The chain joins TRBV4-2 to TRBJ2-1; TRBD2 agrees at 9 bases. V lost 0 bases, J lost 6 bases, and 6 bases stayed unmatched. Germline CDR1 is LGHNA and CDR2 is YNFKEQ. This CDR3 is 16 amino acids long. CDR3 region: CASSQDQLAGPNEQFF. CDR3 in DNA: TGTGCCAGCAGCCAAGATCAGCTAGCGGGGCCCAATGAGCAGTTCTTC.

V is TRBV3-1 (or the pseudogene TRBV3-2) and J is TRBJ2-7; unclear D gene. Germline V gene sequence: CDR1 LGHDT, CDR2 YNNKEL (reference sequence). Trimming pared 4 bases from V and 0 bases from J, leaving 10 bases between. The CDR3 is 14 amino acids. The CDR3 DNA reads as TGTGCCAGCAGCCCTCGAGAGCTCTCCTACGAGCAGTACTTC. As protein: CASSPRELSYEQYF.

This chain links TRBV7-2 with TRBJ2-7, with TRBD2 matching over 8 bases. This CDR3 spans 14 amino acids. The V segment lost 7 bases and the J segment 1 base; nucleotides outside the gene matches: 6. Per the germline V gene, CDR1 is SGHTA and CDR2 is FQGNSA. Here the CDR3 reads CASTPGLVSYEQYF. The CDR3 region has the DNA TGTGCCAGCACCCCGGGACTAGTATCCTACGAGCAGTACTTC.

The V and J genes are TRBV5-1 and TRBJ1-2; 7 bases are a match to TRBD1. Germline V gene sequence: CDR1 SGHRS, CDR2 YFSETQ. After removal of 4 bases from V and 3 bases from J, the junction contained 3 bases not matched to a gene. The CDR3 spans 13 residues. CDR3 DNA: TGCGCCAGCAGCACAGGGGAGGACTATGGCTACACCTTC. Its translation is CASSTGEDYGYTF.

The rearrangement links TRBV5-6 to TRBJ1-5; D is perhaps TRBD1 (6 bases). Germline loops: CDR1 SGHDT, CDR2 YYEEEE. This CDR3 is 15 amino acids long. V was cut by 4 bases and J by 6 bases, with 17 bases left in between. The CDR3 bases are TGTGCCAGCAGCATACAGGGCGCTTCGGTTCAGCCCCAGCATTTT. Its translation: CASSIQGASVQPQHF.

This chain connects TRBV11-1 to TRBJ2-3; 7 bases are a match to TRBD2. With V trimmed by 5 bases and J by 2 bases, 7 bases remained unmatched. The CDR3 is made up of 15 amino acids. Germline loops: CDR1 SGHAT, CDR2 FQDESV (reference sequence). CDR3 bases: TGTGCCAGCAGCAAAATAGCGGGTATCACAGATACGCAGTATTTT. As protein: CASSKIAGITDTQYF. Supplemented by reference TRBV11-1 and TRBJ2-3, the full variable domain reads EAEVAQSPRYKITEKSQAVAFWCDPISGHATLYWYRQILGQGPELLVQFQDESVVDDSQLPKDRFSAERLKGVDSTLKIQPAELGDSAMYLCASSKIAGITDTQYFGPGTRLTVL.

The rearrangement links TRBV9 to TRBJ1-2; the D gene is possibly TRBD1 (6 bases). The CDR3 runs 15 residues. Germline V gives CDR1 SGDLS, CDR2 YYNGEE. V lost 3 bases to trimming and J lost 0 bases, with 12 bases between them. Here the CDR3 DNA reads TGTGCCAGCAGCGCCACAGGGCCTCCTAACTATGGCTACACCTTC. This sequence encodes CASSATGPPNYGYTF.

The chain recombines TRBV6-4 with TRBJ2-4; 11 bases fit TRBD1. Germline values: CDR1 MRHNA, CDR2 SNTAGT. V lost 0 bases to trimming and J lost 5 bases; unmatched junction nucleotides: 3. The CDR3 is 16 residues long. The CDR3 protein is CASSDSAGQGENIQYF. CDR3 DNA: TGTGCCAGCAGTGACTCGGCGGGACAGGGGGAAAACATTCAGTACTTC.

V gene TRBV3-1 (or the pseudogene TRBV3-2) combines with J gene TRBJ2-1; 15 bases line up with TRBD2. Germline V gene lookup returns CDR1 LGHDT and CDR2 YNNKEL (reference sequence). V lost 4 bases and J lost 9; bases outside the gene matches: 4. The CDR3 length is 15 residues. The CDR3 is CASSPGLAGGFEQFF. The CDR3 DNA is TGTGCCAGCAGCCCGGGACTAGCGGGAGGCTTTGAGCAGTTCTTC.

DNA for the CDR3: TGTGCCAGCAGCCAAGCCGCGATTGGCTACACCTTC. It is translated as CASSQAAIGYTF. The rearrangement joins TRBV3-1 (or the pseudogene TRBV3-2) to TRBJ1-2; D remains unclear. Trimming left V 1 base short and J 7 bases short, with 7 bases between. The CDR3 has 12 residues. Looked up from germline, CDR1 is LGHDT and CDR2 is YNNKEL (reference sequence).

The sample holds one count of this clone. The chain couples TRBV10-3 to TRBJ2-7; TRBD2 matches at 8 bases. The junction had 14 bases not matched to a gene; V was cut back by 3 bases and J by 10 bases. CDR1 and CDR2 (germline): ENHRY, SYGVKD. The CDR3 has 15 amino acids. The CDR3 DNA reads as TGTGCCATCAGTGACGGGCGACTAGCGCCAGGCCCCCAGTACTTC. Translated, it gives CAISDGRLAPGPQYF.

The chain uses TRBV6-5 and TRBJ2-7, with 10 bases that match TRBD2. The junction had 7 bases not matched to a gene; V was cut back by 4 bases and J by 7 bases. This CDR3 has 14 residues. Germline loops: CDR1 MNHEY, CDR2 SVGAGI. CDR3 loop: CASSSSGRGREQYF. The CDR3, as DNA: TGTGCCAGCAGTTCAAGCGGGAGGGGGCGGGAGCAGTACTTC.

V gene TRBV12-3 or TRBV12-4 combines with J gene TRBJ2-7, with a tentative D call TRBD2 (5 bases). The CDR3 runs 13 residues. V gave up 6 bases and J gave up 6 bases, with 15 bases separating them. CDR3 bases: TGTGCCAGCAGCCCAACGCTAGCTTCCGAGCAGTACTTC. As protein: CASSPTLASEQYF.

The chain employs TRBV11-1 and TRBJ2-7; D is perhaps TRBD2 (5 bases). CDR3 length equals 16 residues. Germline V gives CDR1 SGHAT, CDR2 FQDESV (reference sequence). V was shortened by 5 bases and J by 5 bases, with 22 bases between the two germline ends. The CDR3 reads CASSLAPVGNLHEQYF. CDR3 bases: TGTGCCAGCAGCCTTGCCCCGGTCGGGAACCTACACGAGCAGTACTTC. Full variable domain (missing parts from reference TRBV11-1 and TRBJ2-7): EAEVAQSPRYKITEKSQAVAFWCDPISGHATLYWYRQILGQGPELLVQFQDESVVDDSQLPKDRFSAERLKGVDSTLKIQPAELGDSAMYLCASSLAPVGNLHEQYFGPGTRLTVT.

The gene calls are TRBV3-1 (or the pseudogene TRBV3-2) and TRBJ2-6; possibly TRBD1 for D (5 bases). Germline V gene lookup returns CDR1 LGHDT and CDR2 YNNKEL (reference sequence). The CDR3 runs to 16 residues. Trimming removed 8 bases at V and 0 bases at J, with 14 bases between. DNA of the CDR3: TGTGCCAGCCGGAACATAGGGGACTCTGGGGCCAACGTCCTGACTTTC. Protein: CASRNIGDSGANVLTF.

This chain joins TRBV27 and TRBJ1-5, with TRBD1 as a possible D gene (6 bases). This CDR3 region has 13 residues. Germline values: CDR1 MNHEY, CDR2 SMNVEV (reference sequence). The V end lost 8 bases, the J end lost 5 bases, and 13 bases lay between the germline ends. Here the CDR3 reads CASSPSGDQPQHF. The CDR3 DNA follows: TGTGCCAGCTCCCCCTCAGGGGATCAGCCCCAGCATTTT.

The genes are TRBV5-1 and TRBJ1-1, with 9 nucleotides matching TRBD1. J was trimmed by 6 bases and V by 4 bases; bases with no gene match: 7. The CDR3 totals 14 residues. Germline V CDR1 and CDR2: SGHRS, YFSETQ. The CDR3 sequence is CASSVGQGVSEAFF. The CDR3 region has the DNA TGCGCCAGCAGCGTGGGACAGGGTGTATCTGAAGCTTTCTTT.

This clone was recorded once. This sequence joins TRBV14 and TRBJ2-7; 9 bases map to TRBD2. Germline CDR1 is SGHDN and CDR2 is FVKESK. There are 14 residues in the CDR3. V was pared by 5 bases and J by 6 bases, with 8 bases of the junction left unmatched. The CDR3 bases are TGTGCCAGCAGCTCCCCGGGACTAGCTCTCGAGCAGTACTTC. This gives the protein CASSSPGLALEQYF.

In its sample, this clone was seen once. This chain joins TRBV7-3 and TRBJ2-3; TRBD2 matches at 9 bases. Germline V gene data show CDR1 as SGHTA and CDR2 as FQGTGA. Germline trimming cut 6 bases from V and 5 bases from J; bases unmatched to any gene: 12. This CDR3 is built from 16 residues. The CDR3 sequence: CASSRGGRAMGDTQYF. For the CDR3, the DNA is TGTGCCAGCAGTCGAGGCGGGAGGGCCATGGGAGATACGCAGTATTTT. The entire variable domain, with the rest obtained from reference TRBV7-3 and TRBJ2-3, is as follows: GAGVSQTPSNKVTEKGKYVELRCDPISGHTALYWYRQSLGQGPEFLIYFQGTGAADDSGLPNDRFFAVRPEGSVSTLKIQRTERGDSAVYLCASSRGGRAMGDTQYFGPGTRLTVL.

V is TRBV9 and J is TRBJ2-3, with D perhaps TRBD1 (5 bases). Germline CDR1 reads SGDLS; CDR2 reads YYNGEE. This CDR3 has 12 amino acids. V lost 6 bases, J lost 6 bases, and 11 bases lay in between. The CDR3 loop reads CASKSSGDTQYF. The CDR3 DNA reads as TGTGCCAGCAAGAGTTCAGGGGATACGCAGTATTTT.

This clone came up once. Here the CDR3 DNA reads TGTGCCAGCAGCCCCTTCCCCCGGGAGGGTCACACAGATACGCAGTATTTT. Protein: CASSPFPREGHTDTQYF. This chain joins TRBV7-3 and TRBJ2-3, with 8 bases aligning to TRBD2. V lost 5 bases to trimming and J lost 2 bases; unmatched junction nucleotides: 12. Germline V lookup: CDR1 SGHTA, CDR2 FQGTGA. CDR3 length: 17 amino acids.

The rearrangement uses TRBV10-1 and TRBJ2-2; possible D gene TRBD2, 6 bases. CDR3 length equals 14 residues. Trimming removed 8 bases from V and 1 base from J, with 11 bases in between. The germline gives CDR1 WNHNN, CDR2 SYGVQD (reference sequence). CDR3 coding DNA: TGCGCCAGCCAAAGCGGGCAGAACACCGGGGAGCTGTTTTTT. It encodes CASQSGQNTGELFF.

This clone was seen once. The genes are TRBV5-1 and TRBJ1-6; D may be TRBD1 (6 bases). Germline assignment: CDR1 SGHRS and CDR2 YFSETQ. The CDR3 consists of 14 residues. Trimming shortened V by 5 bases and J by 10 bases, and 16 bases separated the two germline ends. Written as DNA, the CDR3 is TGCGCCAGCAGAAAGGGGGTAGAAGGATCACCCCTCCACTTT. Amino acids: CASRKGVEGSPLHF.

The chain joins TRBV15 to TRBJ2-5; possible D gene TRBD2, 5 bases. CDR3 length: 15 residues. Germline CDR1 reads LNHNV; CDR2 reads YYDKDF (reference sequence). Trimming stripped 1 base from V and 5 bases from J, with 14 bases between. The DNA of the CDR3 is TGTGCCACCAGCAGAGTCGGGGATGAAGGGGAGACCCAGTACTTC. It codes for CATSRVGDEGETQYF.

J is TRBJ1-2 and V is TRBV2; possibly TRBD1 for D (5 bases). This CDR3 has 13 amino acids. Germline CDR1 is SNHLY and CDR2 is FYNNEI. Between the trimmed V and J ends, which lost 8 bases and 5 bases, there was a span of 15 bases. The CDR3 protein is CASPGGAWYGYTF. CDR3 sequence (DNA): TGTGCCAGCCCGGGCGGGGCCTGGTATGGCTACACCTTC. The full variable domain, rest sourced from reference TRBV2 and TRBJ1-2, is EPEVTQTPSHQVTQMGQEVILRCVPISNHLYFYWYRQILGQKVEFLVSFYNNEISEKSEIFDDQFSVERPDGSNFTLKIRSTKLEDSAMYFCASPGGAWYGYTFGSGTRLTVV.

The gene calls are TRBV6-5 and TRBJ1-6; 10 bases are a match to TRBD1. There are 15 residues in the CDR3. Germline lookup yields CDR1 MNHEY and CDR2 SVGAGI. V lost 9 bases and J lost 7; bases outside the gene matches: 9. The CDR3 spells CASTRQGAGNSPLHF. The CDR3 DNA reads TGTGCCAGTACGAGACAGGGGGCAGGAAATTCACCCCTCCACTTT.

The chain joins TRBV3-1 (or the pseudogene TRBV3-2) to TRBJ1-2, with D hard to call. Deletions cut 0 bases from V and 3 bases from J, with 5 bases between. Germline values: CDR1 LGHDT, CDR2 YNNKEL (reference sequence). The CDR3 runs to 13 residues. DNA for the CDR3: TGTGCCAGCAGCCAAGAAACGGACTATGGCTACACCTTC. This encodes CASSQETDYGYTF.